This TCR beta chain was identified in a study of CD8+CD57+ T cells in acquired aplastic anemia. Study as a whole: Roughly 3.2 ug was the average amount of DNA from sorted CD4+ and CD8+ cells. On average, healthy donors gave some 11 million reads for CD4+ cells.

Genomic DNA served as template for TCR beta VDJ and CDR3 profiling. TCRdb fed the reads into MiXCR, producing one record per CDR3 protein. The sample lists fewer than 250,000 distinct CDR3 sequences, approximately 52% occurring once. About this clonotype: Its antigen is not known.

Study-wide results and caveats: Patients versus controls showed no significant CD8+ Simpson's diversity difference. About 28 sequences, all CD8+ CDR3, were shared between patients and controls.

Trimming removed 3 bases from V and 0 bases from J, with 15 bases in between. CDR1 is SGHTA and CDR2 is FQGTGA in the germline V gene. The CDR3 has 18 amino acids. This clonotype was sampled from a human donor in good health, serving as a control. The sequenced material came from sorted CD4+, CD8+, or CD8+CD57+ T cells (not recorded which) from PBMCs. The chain is built from TRBV7-3 and TRBJ1-6; possibly TRBD1 for D (5 bases). CDR3 in DNA: TGTGCCAGCAGCTTTCGGCCCGGGGGACTCTCCTATAATTCACCCCTCCACTTT. It encodes CASSFRPGGLSYNSPLHF.